One T cell receptor (beta chain) is described in this entry. MiXCR, applied by TCRdb to the 5' RACE reads, yields one record per CDR3 protein. Counted here are more than 150,000 distinct CDR3 sequences, 9.5% to 13% occurring once; the ten biggest clones make up around 3.8%. The source of the sample is a study of T-cell memory formation after mild COVID-19. Looked up from germline, CDR1 is SGDLS and CDR2 is YYNGEE. This CDR3 has 16 residues. Trimming cost V 0 bases and J 4 bases, with 14 bases left between them. The genes are TRBV9 and TRBJ2-1; possibly TRBD1 for D (6 bases). The sequencing sample was made of PBMCs or a T cell subset sorted from them (not recorded which). The TCR comes from a man aged 18 to 29 who had mild COVID-19 (a few samples of this study predate the infection). Cell type and time point are not known. The CDR3 DNA follows: TGTGCCAGCAGCGTAGTTGTTTGGACAGCATACAATGAGCAGTTCTTC. This sequence encodes CASSVVVWTAYNEQFF.